Listed below are T cell receptor beta chains from one sample, sequenced in a study of T cells after yellow fever vaccination. One entry per CDR3 protein, called by TCRdb with MiXCR from the 5' RACE reads. Among about 350,000 distinct CDR3 sequences listed, roughly an eighth were seen once. The specimen comprised CD4+ T cells sorted from PBMCs, sampled 15 days after the yellow fever booster vaccination. Receptors were obtained from a man between 18 and 35 years old who received the YFV17D yellow fever vaccine. CDR3s leave out the opening cysteine and the closing phenylalanine or tryptophan. The order of the fields is J gene, V gene, CDR3 protein.

TRBJ2-5	TRBV18	ASSPAWENRGETQY
TRBJ2-3	TRBV10-3	AIRLGDTQY
TRBJ1-2	TRBV5-1	ASSLTPDRGKVYGYT
TRBJ2-1	TRBV27	ASSFEGPSYNEQF
TRBJ1-1	TRBV12-3/TRBV12-4	ASTSVPTEAF
TRBJ2-2	TRBV20-1	SALPWGAMNTGELF
TRBJ2-5	TRBV20-1	SAFPGQETQY
TRBJ2-7	TRBV6-5	ASSYSYAGELGFAYEQY
TRBJ1-2	TRBV29-1	SVGGDIYGYT
TRBJ1-5	TRBV3-1	ASSPGRGRGNQPQH
TRBJ1-1	TRBV5-1	ASSFWGITEAF
TRBJ1-1	TRBV20-1	SAAGTTDTEAF
TRBJ2-3	TRBV7-3	ASSLHALGGQDTQY
TRBJ2-7	TRBV5-1	ASSNGQGAYEQY
TRBJ1-2	TRBV7-2	ASSLVRDRGEGYT
TRBJ2-3	TRBV6-2/TRBV6-3	ASSPWGKGITDTQY
TRBJ2-3	TRBV7-2	ASSLQGTSGTDTQY
TRBJ2-1	TRBV6-1	ASSDGRGAYNEQF
TRBJ2-3	TRBV18	ASSPLQSTDTQY
TRBJ2-2	TRBV7-2	ASSLVGRSELF
TRBJ2-1	TRBV7-9	ASSPTTGTQF
TRBJ2-3	TRBV9	ASSVVSHTDTQY
TRBJ2-5	TRBV7-8	ASTPRWRVPSETQY
TRBJ2-2	TRBV5-1	ASSLAVLAGGPNTGELF
TRBJ2-7	TRBV29-1	SVATPSSYEQY
TRBJ2-5	TRBV2	ASSALGAETQY
TRBJ2-3	TRBV24-1	ATSDPGTDTQY
TRBJ1-1	TRBV5-1	ASSSRSTGLNTEAF
TRBJ1-6	TRBV20-1	SARSDGSSPLH